These 8 T cell receptor beta chains were all obtained from the same sample, sequenced in a study of T cells in narcolepsy. Generated by immunoSEQ multiplex PCR, the TCRdb table keeps only in-frame clones and is missing some. The sample includes some 24,000 clones, more than 80% seen only once; the top ten take around 1.2%. The sequenced material came from CD45RA- memory CD4+ T cells from PBMCs. These TCRs come from a human donor with narcolepsy.

This clone was observed a few times. The chain uses TRBV12-5 and TRBJ1-4; D is possibly TRBD1 (6 bases). V was shortened by 3 bases and J by 7 bases, with 21 bases between the two germline ends. Germline V gene lookup returns CDR1 LGHNT and CDR2 FRNRAP. The CDR3 has 17 residues. The CDR3 is CASGFLTGRPLGEKLFF. The CDR3 nucleotides read TGTGCTAGTGGTTTTTTGACAGGTCGCCCTCTGGGTGAAAAACTGTTTTTT. The variable domain in full, with the rest retrieved from reference TRBV12-5 and TRBJ1-4, is DARVTQTPRHKVTEMGQEVTMRCQPILGHNTVFWYRQTMMQGLELLAYFRNRAPLDDSGMPKDRFSAEMPDATLATLKIQPSEPRDSAVYFCASGFLTGRPLGEKLFFGSGTQLSVL.

This chain joins TRBV21-1 and TRBJ2-7; the table's D call of TRBD2 was not tested on the DNA. TRBV21-1 is described as a pseudogene. CDR3 size: 17 residues. The CDR3 DNA reads as TGTGCCAGCAGAAAAAGGTTCGGCAACGAGGTTTCCTACGAGCAGTACTTC. Translated: CASRKRFGNEVSYEQYF.

The J gene is TRBJ2-5, the V gene TRBV29-1; weak D call: TRBD2 (6 bases). V was clipped by 7 bases and J by 4 bases, with 16 bases between them. The CDR3 runs to 13 residues. Germline values: CDR1 SQVTM, CDR2 ANQGSEA. CDR3 DNA sequence: TGCAGCGGGGAGCTAGCGAGGGGAGAGACCCAGTACTTC. It specifies CSGELARGETQYF.

The V call is TRBV4-2, the J call TRBJ2-7; D gene unclear. Between the trimmed V and J ends, which lost 0 bases and 7 bases, there was a span of 10 bases. In germline, CDR1 is LGHNA, CDR2 YNFKEQ. The CDR3 covers 13 residues. The CDR3 coding sequence is TGTGCCAGCAGCCAAGATCAGCTGCGGGAGCAGTACTTC. Translating gives CASSQDQLREQYF.

The genes are TRBV5-1 and TRBJ2-5; D might be TRBD2 (6 bases). Germline-derived CDR1 and CDR2 are SGHRS and YFSETQ. Trimming took 4 bases from V and 11 from J, leaving 27 bases between them. The CDR3 length is 16 residues. The CDR3 nucleotides are TGCGCCAGCAGCCTCGGGGGAGGACAACACAAGATGGAGCAGTACTTC. Its protein is CASSLGGGQHKMEQYF. Filled out from reference TRBV5-1 and TRBJ2-5, the complete variable domain reads KAGVTQTPRYLIKTRGQQVTLSCSPISGHRSVSWYQQTPGQGLQFLFEYFSETQRNKGNFPGRFSGRQFSNSRSEMNVSTLELGDSALYLCASSLGGGQHKMEQYFGPGTRLLVL.

The genes are TRBV28 and TRBJ2-4; 7 nucleotides agree with TRBD2. Germline trimming cut 0 bases from V and 8 bases from J; bases unmatched to any gene: 13. The CDR3 loop spans 17 amino acids. Per germline, CDR1 MDHEN and CDR2 SYDVKM. The CDR3 loop is CASSLWSQRGGRDIQYF. As DNA, the CDR3 is TGTGCCAGCAGTTTATGGTCCCAGCGGGGAGGACGGGACATTCAGTACTTC.

There are a few counts of this clone. The rearrangement links TRBV6-6 to TRBJ1-1; 7 bases are shared with TRBD1. Germline values: CDR1 MNHNY, CDR2 SVGAGI (reference sequence). The CDR3 loop spans 15 amino acids. V gave up 3 bases and J gave up 5 bases; unmatched junction bases: 9. The CDR3 nucleotides read TGTGCCAGCAGTTATTCAAGGACAGGTCGGACTGAAGCTTTCTTT. It encodes CASSYSRTGRTEAFF.

This clone was counted only a few times. The chain combines TRBV18 with TRBJ2-2; D is possibly TRBD2 (5 bases). Germline loops: CDR1 KGHSH, CDR2 LQKENI. V dropped 8 bases and J dropped 3 bases, with 16 bases sitting between them. This CDR3 region has 15 residues. The CDR3 here is CASLISTRDTGELFF. CDR3 bases: TGTGCCAGCCTAATTTCCACTAGAGACACCGGGGAGCTGTTTTTT.